The 12 T cell receptor beta chains below were found in one sample sequenced in a study of blood T cell repertoires in COVID-19. Using immunoSEQ multiplex PCR, the repertoire was profiled, and TCRdb retains in-frame clones only, with some absent. The sample records roughly 300,000 clones, 65% to 90% being singletons. Sequenced input: peripheral blood. These receptors came from a woman between 55 and 75 years old with active or convalescent COVID-19.

This clone has more than one count but fewer than ten. V and J are TRBV18 and TRBJ2-2, with 7 positions matching TRBD2. The CDR3 consists of 16 residues. J gave up 0 bases and V 2 bases, and 3 bases lay outside the gene matches. Per the germline V gene, CDR1 is KGHSH and CDR2 is LQKENI. CDR3 sequence (DNA): TGTGCCAGCTCACCATGGCGGGGGACGAACACCGGGGAGCTGTTTTTT. It encodes CASSPWRGTNTGELFF.

The genes are TRBV24-1 and TRBJ2-2, with 7 nucleotides matching TRBD1. The CDR3 loop spans 15 amino acids. CDR1 and CDR2 (germline): KGHDR, SFDVKD. The trim removed 4 bases at V and 5 bases at J, leaving 6 bases unmatched. CDR3 bases: TGTGCCACCAGTGAGTCGACAGGGCGGACCGGGGAGCTGTTTTTT. Amino acid sequence: CATSESTGRTGELFF.

The V gene is TRBV7-9, the J gene TRBJ2-5; a possible D gene is TRBD1 (5 bases). The CDR3 has 11 residues. The germline V gene has CDR1 SEHNR and CDR2 FQNEAQ (reference sequence). V dropped 8 bases and J dropped 3 bases, with 7 bases sitting between them. CDR3 region: CASGQEETQYF. DNA of the CDR3: TGTGCCAGCGGACAAGAAGAGACCCAGTACTTC.

This clone was detected only once. V is TRBV6-2 or TRBV6-3 and J is TRBJ2-3; 14 bases map to TRBD2. V trimming: 2 bases; J trimming: 0 bases; junction bases outside the gene matches: 1. The CDR3 contains 17 residues. From germline, CDR1 is MNHEY and CDR2 SVGEGT. The CDR3 here is CASSYGLAGGSTDTQYF. CDR3 DNA: TGTGCCAGCAGTTACGGACTAGCGGGGGGAAGCACAGATACGCAGTATTTT.

This clone rates as large. J is TRBJ2-7 and V is TRBV7-2; perhaps TRBD2 as D (5 bases). Germline loops: CDR1 SGHTA, CDR2 FQGNSA. Deletions cut 2 bases from V and 2 bases from J, with 16 bases between. The CDR3 is 16 amino acids. This CDR3 is CASSLSPRVPPYEQYF. CDR3 sequence (DNA): TGTGCCAGCAGCTTATCACCGCGGGTCCCACCCTACGAGCAGTACTTC.

V gene TRBV11-2 combines with J gene TRBJ2-5, with TRBD2 identical over 7 bases. This CDR3 is built from 19 residues. V gave up 2 bases and J gave up 2 bases; unmatched junction bases: 17. The V gene's germline CDR1 is SGHAT and CDR2 FQNNGV. The CDR3 protein is CASSLLSPRLAVTQETQYF. CDR3 in DNA: TGTGCCAGCAGCTTATTGTCCCCCCGCCTAGCGGTAACGCAAGAGACCCAGTACTTC.

The chain joins TRBV9 to TRBJ1-2; no clear D. Deletions cut 4 bases from V and 6 bases from J, with 13 bases between. Germline CDR1 reads SGDLS; CDR2 reads YYNGEE. The CDR3 sequence is 13 residues long. The DNA of the CDR3 is TGTGCCAGCAGCTCGGGTCCCCGCGATGGCTACACCTTC. This codes for CASSSGPRDGYTF.

This clone occurred a few times. This sequence joins TRBV7-8 and TRBJ1-4, with D unresolved. V gave up 5 bases and J gave up 2 bases, with 9 bases separating them. Germline V gene lookup returns CDR1 SGHVS and CDR2 FQNEAQ. This CDR3 has 14 residues. The CDR3 DNA reads TGTGCCAGCAGCCGGGCCAGGACTAATGAAAAACTGTTTTTT. Its protein is CASSRARTNEKLFF.

The chain recombines TRBV4-1 with TRBJ2-1, with 9 bases identical to TRBD1. J was trimmed by 9 bases and V by 4 bases; bases with no gene match: 16. CDR1 and CDR2 (germline): MGHRA, YSYEKL. This CDR3 contains 17 residues. CDR3 DNA sequence: TGCGCCAGCAGCCCCCCAACAGGGACAGGGAAAGGCGGTGAGCAGTTCTTC. This codes for CASSPPTGTGKGGEQFF.

This rearrangement joins TRBV9 to TRBJ1-3, with 9 bases identical to TRBD1. The junction had 8 bases not matched to a gene; V was cut back by 2 bases and J by 5 bases. This CDR3 comprises 16 residues. The V gene's germline CDR1 is SGDLS and CDR2 YYNGEE. In DNA form, the CDR3 reads TGTGCCAGCAGCGTGCGGGACAGGGACTTGAGAAACACCATATATTTT. Encoded protein: CASSVRDRDLRNTIYF.

The rearrangement joins TRBV20-1 to TRBJ2-1; no reliable D call. The germline V gene has CDR1 DFQATT and CDR2 SNEGSKA (reference sequence). This CDR3 spans 10 amino acids. V lost 7 bases and J lost 10, with 11 bases in between. The CDR3 sequence: CSVRLVEQFF. The CDR3 bases are TGCAGTGTTAGGCTAGTCGAGCAGTTCTTC.

This clone was recorded only once. The rearrangement joins TRBV7-2 to TRBJ2-7; 8 bases fit TRBD2. After removal of 6 bases from V and 5 bases from J, the junction contained 12 bases not matched to a gene. The CDR3 consists of 15 residues. CDR1 and CDR2 from the germline V gene are SGHTA and FQGNSA. The CDR3 loop reads CASRVTRGGMDEQYF. CDR3 nucleotides: TGTGCCAGCAGGGTTACACGGGGGGGGATGGACGAGCAGTACTTC.